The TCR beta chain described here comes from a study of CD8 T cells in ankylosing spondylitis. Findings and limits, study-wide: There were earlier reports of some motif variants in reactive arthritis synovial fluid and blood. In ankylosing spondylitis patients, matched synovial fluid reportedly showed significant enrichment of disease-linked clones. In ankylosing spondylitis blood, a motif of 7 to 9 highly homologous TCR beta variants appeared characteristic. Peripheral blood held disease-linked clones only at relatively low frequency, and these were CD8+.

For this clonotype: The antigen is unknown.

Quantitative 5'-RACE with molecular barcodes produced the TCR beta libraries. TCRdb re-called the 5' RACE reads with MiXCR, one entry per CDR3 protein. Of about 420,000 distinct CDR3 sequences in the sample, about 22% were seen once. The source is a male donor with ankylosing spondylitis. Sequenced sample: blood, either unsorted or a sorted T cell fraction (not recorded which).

This CDR3 is CASSVLQGGEAFF. The DNA of the CDR3 is TGTGCCAGCAGCGTTCTGCAGGGGGGTGAAGCTTTCTTT. This rearrangement joins TRBV9 to TRBJ1-1; 7 bases align to TRBD1. The CDR3 runs 13 residues. Germline CDR1 and CDR2: SGDLS and YYNGEE. The V and J ends lost 2 bases and 7 bases, in that order; junction bases with no gene match: 5.